The 3 T cell receptor beta chains below all came from one sample that was sequenced in a study of T cell responses to AZD1222 COVID-19 vaccine. Only in-frame clones appear in the TCRdb table, and some are missing; sequencing was by immunoSEQ multiplex PCR. The sample holds more than 150,000 clones, 80% to 90% seen once. Sequences were derived from peripheral blood, sampled on day 0 of AZD1222 vaccination. The receptor source for this set is an adult in good health.

This rearrangement joins TRBV7-9 to TRBJ1-2; D gene unclear. This CDR3 comprises 14 residues. Germline V gives CDR1 SEHNR, CDR2 FQNEAQ (reference sequence). Trimming removed 3 bases at V and 5 bases at J, with 13 bases between. CDR3 sequence (DNA): TGTGCCAGCAGCTTTCGTCGGGAGGGTTATGGCTACACCTTC. This codes for CASSFRREGYGYTF.

This chain links TRBV19 with TRBJ1-5; D gene ambiguous. Germline CDR1 and CDR2: LNHDA and SQIVND (reference sequence). Trimming left V 7 bases short and J 0 bases short, with 10 bases between. This CDR3 spans 14 amino acids. Here the CDR3 DNA reads TGTGCCAGTATTCCCCGGGATAGCAATCAGCCCCAGCATTTT. Its translation is CASIPRDSNQPQHF.

V is TRBV10-3 and J is TRBJ2-7, with D possibly being TRBD1 or TRBD2 (6 bases each). This CDR3 has 15 amino acids. Germline V gene sequence: CDR1 ENHRY, CDR2 SYGVKD. V was pared by 8 bases and J by 2 bases, with 19 bases between. CDR3 sequence reads: CAIGSMGGGPYEQYF. CDR3 coding DNA: TGTGCCATCGGCTCCATGGGGGGCGGGCCCTACGAGCAGTACTTC.